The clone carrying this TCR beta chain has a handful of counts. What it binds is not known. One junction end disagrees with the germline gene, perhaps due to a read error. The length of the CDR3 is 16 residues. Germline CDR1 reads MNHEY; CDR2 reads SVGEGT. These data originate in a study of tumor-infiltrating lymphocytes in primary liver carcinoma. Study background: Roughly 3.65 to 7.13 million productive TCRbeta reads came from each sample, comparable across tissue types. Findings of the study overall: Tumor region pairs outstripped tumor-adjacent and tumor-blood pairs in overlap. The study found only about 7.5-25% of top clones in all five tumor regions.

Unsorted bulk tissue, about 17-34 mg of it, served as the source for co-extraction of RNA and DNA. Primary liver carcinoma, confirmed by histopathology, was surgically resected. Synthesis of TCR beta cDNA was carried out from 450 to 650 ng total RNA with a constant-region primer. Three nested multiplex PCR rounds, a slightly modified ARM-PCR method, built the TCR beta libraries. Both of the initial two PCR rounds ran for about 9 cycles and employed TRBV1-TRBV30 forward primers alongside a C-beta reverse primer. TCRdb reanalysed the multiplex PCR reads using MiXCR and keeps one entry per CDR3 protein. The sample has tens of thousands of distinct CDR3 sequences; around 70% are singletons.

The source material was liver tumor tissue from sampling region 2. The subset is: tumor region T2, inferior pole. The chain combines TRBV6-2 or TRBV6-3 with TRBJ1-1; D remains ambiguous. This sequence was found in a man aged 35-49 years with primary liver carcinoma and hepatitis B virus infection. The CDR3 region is CVSTIVWTRVVTEAFF. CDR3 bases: TGTGTCAGCACTATAGTCTGGACGAGGGTAGTCACTGAAGCTTTCTTT.